A single sample gave rise to the 18 T cell receptor beta chains below, sequenced in a study of blood T cell repertoires in COVID-19. Sequencing used immunoSEQ multiplex PCR; TCRdb keeps in-frame clones, though not all of them. The table shows about 33,000 clones, with about 81% occurring only once. What was sequenced was peripheral blood. These receptors were taken from a man aged 80 or over with acute or convalescent COVID-19.

The gene calls are TRBV4-1 and TRBJ2-1, with D possibly TRBD2 on 5 matching bases. The CDR3 has 17 residues. V gave up 0 bases and J gave up 6 bases, with 18 bases separating them. CDR1 and CDR2 (germline): MGHRA, YSYEKL. CDR3 nucleotides: TGCGCCAGCAGCCAAGAACTGGGAGTAGCGTTTGCCAATGAGCAGTTCTTC. Translation: CASSQELGVAFANEQFF.

This chain links TRBV30 with TRBJ1-2, with 7 bases identical to TRBD1. Germline values: CDR1 GTSNPN, CDR2 SVGIG (reference sequence). Unmatched junction bases numbered 8, after V lost 5 bases and J lost 8 bases. CDR3 length equals 12 residues. The CDR3 here is CAWQKGQPGYTF. The CDR3 DNA follows: TGTGCCTGGCAGAAGGGACAGCCGGGCTACACCTTC.

The chain joins TRBV12-3 or TRBV12-4 to TRBJ2-7; 7 positions agree with TRBD2. With 6 bases clipped from V and 6 bases from J, the junction kept 8 bases outside the gene matches. This CDR3 has 13 amino acids. The CDR3 here is CASSPSGRGEQYF. In nucleotides, the CDR3 is TGTGCCAGCAGCCCTTCGGGGAGGGGCGAGCAGTACTTC.

The V gene is TRBV15, the J gene TRBJ1-1; 7 bases are a match to TRBD1. The CDR3 runs 13 residues. Trimming took 3 bases from V and 9 from J; bases not matched to a gene: 7. The V gene's germline CDR1 is LNHNV and CDR2 YYDKDF (reference sequence). DNA for the CDR3: TGTGCCACCAGCAGCAATACAGGGGACAAAGCTTTCTTT. Residues: CATSSNTGDKAFF.

The chain joins TRBV29-1 to TRBJ1-1, with TRBD1 matching over 8 bases. J was trimmed by 7 bases and V by 7 bases; bases with no gene match: 5. This CDR3 is 11 amino acids long. Germline V gene data show CDR1 as SQVTM and CDR2 as ANQGSEA. The CDR3 DNA follows: TGCAGCGGAGACAGGGGTGGTGAAGCTTTCTTT. It codes for CSGDRGGEAFF.

In DNA, the CDR3 is TGTGCCAGCAGCAAACGTCGTCCGGGACAGGGGAGCGAGACCCAGTACTTC. Its protein is CASSKRRPGQGSETQYF. The rearrangement uses TRBV7-8 and TRBJ2-5; 10 bases are a match to TRBD1. Losses at the gene ends were 5 bases for V and 5 bases for J; bases not matched to a gene: 14. The CDR3 runs to 17 residues. CDR1 SGHVS and CDR2 FQNEAQ come from the germline V gene.

This clone was recorded only once. The genes are TRBV10-1 and TRBJ2-3, with D uncertain. CDR1 and CDR2 from the germline V gene are WNHNN and SYGVQD (reference sequence). The CDR3 sequence is 13 residues long. The germline V and J ends were trimmed by 7 bases and 1 base, with 9 bases remaining between them. CDR3 region: CASMAHGTDTQYF. DNA of the CDR3: TGCGCCAGCATGGCACATGGCACAGATACGCAGTATTTT.

The gene calls are TRBV18 and TRBJ1-5; D perhaps matches TRBD1 (6 bases). Germline V lookup: CDR1 KGHSH, CDR2 LQKENI. The CDR3 is 14 residues long. With 6 bases removed from V and 2 bases from J, the gap between germline ends came to 11 bases. CDR3 in amino acids: CASSQDSGNQPQHF. For the CDR3, the DNA is TGTGCCAGCTCCCAGGACAGTGGCAATCAGCCCCAGCATTTT.

V gene TRBV28 combines with J gene TRBJ1-5; D is undetermined. Germline V gene data show CDR1 as MDHEN and CDR2 as SYDVKM. This CDR3 is 14 amino acids long. Trimming took off 3 bases at V and 3 bases at J, with 9 bases between the two ends. DNA of the CDR3: TGTGCCAGCAGTTTTGGTCAGTCCAATCAGCCCCAGCATTTT. Its translation: CASSFGQSNQPQHF.

This chain uses TRBV27 with TRBJ2-2, with a weak D call TRBD2 (6 bases). This CDR3 has 18 amino acids. Germline CDR1 is MNHEY and CDR2 is SMNVEV (reference sequence). Trimming removed 6 bases at V and 0 bases at J, with 20 bases between. CDR3 loop: CASSPAHGRGANTGELFF. CDR3 sequence (DNA): TGTGCCAGCAGCCCGGCTCACGGGAGAGGCGCGAACACCGGGGAGCTGTTTTTT.

V is TRBV4-1 and J is TRBJ1-2; D is possibly TRBD1 (5 bases). CDR1 MGHRA and CDR2 YSYEKL come from the germline V gene. The V end lost 5 bases, the J end lost 2 bases, and 15 bases lay between the germline ends. The CDR3 is made up of 15 amino acids. CDR3 sequence (DNA): TGCGCCAGCAGCTCCAACCGGGACTACAACTATGGCTACACCTTC. It translates to CASSSNRDYNYGYTF.

The table lists this clone with a count of one. V and J are TRBV5-4 and TRBJ1-2; 8 bases fit TRBD1. In germline, CDR1 is SGHNT, CDR2 YYREEE (reference sequence). The V gene end was trimmed by 4 bases and the J gene end by 3 bases; junction bases not matched to a gene: 5. The CDR3 has 14 residues. The CDR3 DNA is TGTGCCAGCAGCGAAAACAGGGGGGACTATGGCTACACCTTC. Translated, it gives CASSENRGDYGYTF.

This chain connects TRBV5-6 to TRBJ2-3; 8 bases match TRBD2. Germline V gene data show CDR1 as SGHDT and CDR2 as YYEEEE. V shed 1 base, J shed 2 bases, and the junction held 3 bases outside the gene matches. The CDR3 runs 15 residues. The CDR3 here is CASSLNSGATDTQYF. The CDR3 DNA is TGTGCCAGCAGCTTGAATAGCGGGGCCACAGATACGCAGTATTTT.

The rearrangement joins TRBV4-1 to TRBJ1-1; 11 positions match TRBD1. CDR3 length: 15 amino acids. Germline lookup yields CDR1 MGHRA and CDR2 YSYEKL. J was trimmed by 4 bases and V by 4 bases; bases with no gene match: 5. The CDR3 nucleotides are TGCGCCAGCAGCCGAGCCGGGACAGGGGGCACTGAAGCTTTCTTT. Translating it yields CASSRAGTGGTEAFF.

The chain carries TRBV27 and TRBJ2-1; a possible D gene is TRBD1 (5 bases). This CDR3 is built from 15 residues. Germline CDR1 and CDR2: MNHEY and SMNVEV (reference sequence). V was shortened by 3 bases and J by 4 bases, with 13 bases between the two germline ends. This CDR3 is CASSLGLMVYNEQFF. The CDR3 DNA sequence: TGTGCCAGCAGTTTGGGGCTGATGGTGTACAATGAGCAGTTCTTC.

The rearrangement joins TRBV20-1 to TRBJ1-2, with a possible D match to TRBD1 (5 bases). CDR1 is DFQATT and CDR2 is SNEGSKA in the germline V gene (reference sequence). This CDR3 region has 11 residues. Here the CDR3 DNA reads TGCGGTAGCGGGACCAACTATGGCTACACCTTC. Translation: CGSGTNYGYTF.

This chain joins TRBV7-9 and TRBJ2-7; 8 bases are shared with TRBD2. In germline, CDR1 is SEHNR, CDR2 FQNEAQ (reference sequence). The V segment lost 1 base and the J segment 5 bases; nucleotides outside the gene matches: 7. The CDR3 spans 15 residues. The CDR3 sequence: CASSLEIAGSDEQYF. Here the CDR3 DNA reads TGTGCCAGCAGCTTAGAAATAGCGGGGAGCGACGAGCAGTACTTC.

This chain connects TRBV5-6 to TRBJ1-5, with a weak D call TRBD1 (6 bases). Germline V gene sequence: CDR1 SGHDT, CDR2 YYEEEE. V dropped 4 bases and J dropped 9 bases, with 14 bases sitting between them. The CDR3 is 13 residues long. CDR3 sequence (DNA): TGTGCCAGCAGCGAGGACAGAACGTCGCCCCAGCATTTT. This encodes CASSEDRTSPQHF.